Presented here are 25 T cell receptor beta chains from one specimen sequenced in a study of radiotherapy plus CTLA-4 blockade in lung cancer. Produced via immunoSEQ multiplex PCR; TCRdb's table is partial and in-frame only. The sample yields around 72,000 clones, more than 75% seen once. This sample comprised peripheral blood, obtained from a patient treated with radiotherapy plus ipilimumab. These receptors all come from a human donor with non-small cell lung cancer who had a complete response to radiotherapy plus ipilimumab.

V and J are TRBV6-5 and TRBJ2-2; D unresolved. The CDR3 sequence is 12 residues long. From germline, CDR1 is MNHEY and CDR2 SVGAGI. V was clipped by 2 bases and J by 6 bases, with 4 bases between them. The CDR3 reads CASSYGSGELFF. The CDR3 DNA is TGTGCCAGCAGTTACGGGTCCGGGGAGCTGTTTTTT.

This chain uses TRBV5-6 with TRBJ2-1; D unclear. Germline CDR1 is SGHDT and CDR2 is YYEEEE. The CDR3 loop spans 11 amino acids. V was trimmed by 3 bases and J by 3 bases, leaving 1 base between them. The CDR3 loop is CASSYYNEQFF. As DNA, the CDR3 is TGTGCCAGCAGCTACTACAATGAGCAGTTCTTC.

The chain joins TRBV10-1 to TRBJ2-1; maybe TRBD1 (6 bases). Trimming left V 4 bases short and J 9 bases short, with 13 bases between. CDR1 and CDR2 (germline): WNHNN, SYGVQD (reference sequence). The CDR3 runs 13 residues. CDR3 residues: CASSAGSRGEQFF. The CDR3 DNA reads TGCGCCAGCAGTGCGGGTTCCAGGGGTGAGCAGTTCTTC.

This clone was recorded a few times. The CDR3 region is CASSKDRVRGNTIYF. For the CDR3, the DNA is TGTGCCAGCAGCAAGGACAGGGTGAGAGGAAACACCATATATTTT. The chain links TRBV7-2 to TRBJ1-3; TRBD1 matches at 8 bases. The V segment lost 5 bases and the J segment 4 bases; nucleotides outside the gene matches: 7. The V gene's germline CDR1 is SGHTA and CDR2 FQGNSA. This CDR3 has 15 residues.

This clone has a handful of counts. The chain carries TRBV25-1 and TRBJ2-1, with 7 bases fitting TRBD1. Per germline, CDR1 MGHDK and CDR2 SYGVNS. V shed 6 bases, J shed 0 bases, and the junction held 8 bases outside the gene matches. The CDR3 totals 16 residues. This CDR3 is CASSKNRGLSYNEQFF. The CDR3, as DNA: TGTGCCAGCAGCAAGAACAGGGGTCTCTCCTACAATGAGCAGTTCTTC. Supplemented by reference TRBV25-1 and TRBJ2-1, the full variable domain reads EADIYQTPRYLVIGTGKKITLECSQTMGHDKMYWYQQDPGMELHLIHYSYGVNSTEKGDLSSESTVSRIRTEHFPLTLESARPSHTSQYLCASSKNRGLSYNEQFFGPGTRLTVL.

DNA of the CDR3: TGTGCCACCAGGGGGGAAACAGATACGCAGTATTTT. Its protein is CATRGETDTQYF. The rearrangement links TRBV15 to TRBJ2-3; the D call may be TRBD1 or TRBD2 (5 bases each). Trimming stripped 6 bases from V and 3 bases from J, with 7 bases between. The CDR3 has 12 amino acids. Germline V gene lookup returns CDR1 LNHNV and CDR2 YYDKDF (reference sequence).

The chain combines TRBV6-1 with TRBJ1-3; 7 nucleotides agree with TRBD1. Looked up from germline, CDR1 is MNHNS and CDR2 is SASEGT. This CDR3 has 15 residues. The V segment lost 8 bases and the J segment 0 bases; nucleotides outside the gene matches: 7. CDR3 DNA sequence: TGTGCCAGCGAAAACCACAGGGGCTCTGGAAACACCATATATTTT. It specifies CASENHRGSGNTIYF.

This clone was seen a handful of times. The same CDR3 can be traced to other DNA sequences in this sample. The chain joins TRBV5-6 to TRBJ2-7; D uncertain. Trimming removed 0 bases from V and 1 base from J, with 5 bases in between. Germline values: CDR1 SGHDT, CDR2 YYEEEE. The CDR3 length is 13 residues. The CDR3 DNA is TGTGCCAGCAGCTTGGTAGGGTCCTACGAGCAGTACTTC. This sequence encodes CASSLVGSYEQYF.

This rearrangement joins TRBV5-1 to TRBJ1-3; D perhaps matches TRBD1 (5 bases). V gave up 3 bases and J gave up 0 bases, with 10 bases separating them. The germline CDR1 and CDR2 sequences are SGHRS and YFSETQ. CDR3 length equals 15 residues. The CDR3 sequence: CASSWDASSGNTIYF. The CDR3 nucleotides read TGCGCCAGCAGCTGGGACGCGAGCTCTGGAAACACCATATATTTT.

Points on this clone: The sample contains more than one DNA sequence encoding this CDR3. The chain links TRBV5-6 to TRBJ1-5, with a tentative D call TRBD1 (5 bases). CDR1 is SGHDT, CDR2 YYEEEE, per germline. V dropped 2 bases and J dropped 5 bases, with 8 bases sitting between them. This CDR3 spans 13 amino acids. Here the CDR3 reads CASSFRGYQPQHF. The DNA of the CDR3 is TGTGCCAGCAGCTTTAGGGGTTATCAGCCCCAGCATTTT.

The chain carries TRBV6-6 and TRBJ1-2; a possible D gene is TRBD1 (5 bases). Trimming removed 4 bases at V and 4 bases at J, with 16 bases between. This CDR3 is built from 15 residues. Germline V CDR1 and CDR2: MNHNY, SVGAGI (reference sequence). CDR3 sequence: CASSSPGLRVYGYTF. The CDR3 DNA follows: TGTGCCAGCAGTTCCCCAGGGCTACGAGTCTATGGCTACACCTTC.

The rearrangement uses TRBV19 and TRBJ2-7; D is possibly TRBD1 or TRBD2 (5 bases each). This CDR3 has 13 amino acids. Germline CDR1 reads LNHDA; CDR2 reads SQIVND (reference sequence). Trimming stripped 4 bases from V and 3 bases from J, with 10 bases between. Written as DNA, the CDR3 is TGTGCCAGTAGTAGGGGGACCGACTACGAGCAGTACGTC. Translating gives CASSRGTDYEQYV.

This clone showed up just once. The CDR3 DNA is TGTGCCAGCAGTGAACAGACGGGCAGTCGCCGACACAATGAGCAGTTCTTC. Amino acids: CASSEQTGSRRHNEQFF. The rearrangement uses TRBV25-1 and TRBJ2-1, with D uncertain. The ends were cut back, 2 bases at V and 5 bases at J, with 19 bases in the middle. The CDR3 length is 17 residues. Germline CDR1 and CDR2: MGHDK and SYGVNS. Based on the CDR3 plus reference TRBV25-1 and TRBJ2-1, the full variable domain is EADIYQTPRYLVIGTGKKITLECSQTMGHDKMYWYQQDPGMELHLIHYSYGVNSTEKGDLSSESTVSRIRTEHFPLTLESARPSHTSQYLCASSEQTGSRRHNEQFFGPGTRLTVL.

This clone was detected once. This rearrangement joins TRBV2 to TRBJ2-5; 10 nucleotides line up with TRBD2. CDR1 is SNHLY, CDR2 FYNNEI, per germline. The V segment lost 3 bases and the J segment 10 bases; nucleotides outside the gene matches: 8. The length of the CDR3 is 14 residues. The CDR3 here is CASSEVAGGRDQYF. In nucleotides, the CDR3 is TGTGCCAGCAGTGAGGTAGCGGGGGGTCGGGACCAGTACTTC.

The J gene is TRBJ1-2, the V gene TRBV7-9, with 12 bases aligning to TRBD1. V was pared by 4 bases and J by 7 bases, with 1 base of the junction left unmatched. Germline V gene lookup returns CDR1 SEHNR and CDR2 FQNEAQ (reference sequence). This CDR3 has 13 residues. CDR3 sequence (DNA): TGTGCCAGCAGCTGGGACAGGGGGCGTGGCTACACCTTC. Translated: CASSWDRGRGYTF.

The chain combines TRBV19 with TRBJ2-7, with D tentatively TRBD1 (5 bases). In germline, CDR1 is LNHDA, CDR2 SQIVND (reference sequence). This CDR3 region has 10 residues. CDR3 loop: CASIWGGELV. The CDR3, as DNA: TGTGCCAGCATATGGGGCGGAGAGTTAGTC.

V and J are TRBV9 and TRBJ2-6; no clear D gene. Trimming stripped 4 bases from V and 1 base from J, with 9 bases between. The CDR3 runs 15 residues. Germline lookup yields CDR1 SGDLS and CDR2 YYNGEE. The CDR3 region has the DNA TGTGCCAGCAGCAATTACCTTTCTGGGGCCAACGTCCTGACTTTC. Amino acids: CASSNYLSGANVLTF. Supplemented by reference TRBV9 and TRBJ2-6, the full variable domain reads DSGVTQTPKHLITATGQRVTLRCSPRSGDLSVYWYQQSLDQGLQFLIQYYNGEERAKGNILERFSAQQFPDLHSELNLSSLELGDSALYFCASSNYLSGANVLTFGAGSRLTVL.

The chain joins TRBV5-5 to TRBJ2-7; D may be TRBD1 (6 bases). V was shortened by 4 bases and J by 3 bases, with 14 bases between the two germline ends. The CDR3 is made up of 14 amino acids. Germline-derived CDR1 and CDR2 are SGHKS and YYEKEE (reference sequence). The CDR3 nucleotides are TGTGCCAGCAGCCTGAGACAGGTTCTCTACGAGCAGTACTTC. This translates into CASSLRQVLYEQYF. The variable domain in full, completed from reference TRBV5-5 and TRBJ2-7, reads DAGVTQSPTHLIKTRGQQVTLRCSPISGHKSVSWYQQVLGQGPQFIFQYYEKEERGRGNFPDRFSARQFPNYSSELNVNALLLGDSALYLCASSLRQVLYEQYFGPGTRLTVT.

This sequence joins TRBV20-1 and TRBJ1-2; possibly TRBD1 for D (5 bases). CDR1 DFQATT and CDR2 SNEGSKA come from the germline V gene (reference sequence). Between the trimmed V and J ends, which lost 4 bases and 7 bases, there was a span of 10 bases. The CDR3 is made up of 11 amino acids. CDR3 in amino acids: CSATPGGGYTF. The CDR3 region has the DNA TGCAGTGCTACTCCGGGGGGTGGCTACACCTTC.

The chain is built from TRBV4-1 and TRBJ1-2, with D perhaps matching TRBD1 (6 bases). CDR1 and CDR2 from the germline V gene are MGHRA and YSYEKL. Trimming took off 6 bases at V and 1 base at J, with 12 bases between the two ends. The CDR3 sequence is 14 residues long. CDR3 sequence (DNA): TGCGCCAGCAGTGGCGGACAGAATAACTATGGCTACACCTTC. It is translated as CASSGGQNNYGYTF.

J is TRBJ1-5 and V is TRBV6-1; no clear D. V was clipped by 2 bases and J by 5 bases, with 13 bases between them. The CDR3 sequence is 15 residues long. The V gene's germline CDR1 is MNHNS and CDR2 SASEGT. The chain's CDR3 is CASSEFRPPDQPQHF. In DNA, the CDR3 is TGTGCCAGCAGTGAATTCCGACCCCCAGATCAGCCCCAGCATTTT.

The gene calls are TRBV11-2 and TRBJ2-1; D remains ambiguous. The CDR3 totals 17 residues. The V end lost 5 bases, the J end lost 0 bases, and 17 bases lay between the germline ends. Germline V gives CDR1 SGHAT, CDR2 FQNNGV. CDR3 protein: CASSPNRRLSSYNEQFF. As DNA, the CDR3 is TGTGCCAGCAGCCCGAACCGGCGCCTTAGCTCCTACAATGAGCAGTTCTTC.

This clone has just one count. The gene calls are TRBV2 and TRBJ1-1; D not resolved. V was clipped by 3 bases and J by 1 base, with 6 bases between them. CDR1 and CDR2 (germline): SNHLY, FYNNEI. The CDR3 runs to 13 residues. CDR3 bases: TGTGCCAGCAGTGAGAGAGGGAACACTGAAGCTTTCTTT. This codes for CASSERGNTEAFF.

Only a few counts were recorded for this clone. The chain joins TRBV7-2 to TRBJ1-6; D gene ambiguous. CDR1 SGHTA and CDR2 FQGNSA come from the germline V gene. V shed 3 bases and J shed 7 bases, with 10 bases lying between them. The CDR3 is 14 residues long. The CDR3 here is CASSLGGVNSPLHF. CDR3 sequence (DNA): TGTGCCAGCAGCTTGGGCGGGGTAAATTCACCCCTCCACTTT.

This clone was counted a few times. This chain joins TRBV6-1 and TRBJ1-5; 7 bases map to TRBD1. Germline V lookup: CDR1 MNHNS, CDR2 SASEGT. The CDR3 consists of 15 residues. The ends lost 4 bases at V and 2 bases at J; junction bases unmatched: 5. The CDR3 region is CASSGKGAGNQPQHF. The CDR3 DNA is TGTGCCAGCAGTGGGAAGGGGGCGGGCAATCAGCCCCAGCATTTT.